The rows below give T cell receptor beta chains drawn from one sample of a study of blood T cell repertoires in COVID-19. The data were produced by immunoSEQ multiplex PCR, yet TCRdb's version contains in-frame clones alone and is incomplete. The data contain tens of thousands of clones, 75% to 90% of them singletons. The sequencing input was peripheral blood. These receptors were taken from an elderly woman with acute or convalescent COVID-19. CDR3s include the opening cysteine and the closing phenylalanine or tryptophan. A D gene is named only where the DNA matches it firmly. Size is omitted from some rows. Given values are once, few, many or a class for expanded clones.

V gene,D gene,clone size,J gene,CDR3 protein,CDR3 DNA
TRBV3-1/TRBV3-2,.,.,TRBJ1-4,CASSRGLDYEKLFF,TGTGCCAGCAGCCGGGGACTGGATTATGAAAAACTGTTTTTT
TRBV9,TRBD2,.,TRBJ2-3,CASSAGLAGADTQYF,TGTGCCAGCAGCGCCGGACTAGCGGGAGCAGATACGCAGTATTTT
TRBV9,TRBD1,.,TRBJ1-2,CASSDTGDGYTF,TGTGCCAGCAGTGATACAGGGGATGGCTACACCTTC
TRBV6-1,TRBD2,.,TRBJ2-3,CASSEGASGVTDTQYF,TGTGCCAGCAGTGAAGGGGCTAGCGGGGTAACAGATACGCAGTATTTT
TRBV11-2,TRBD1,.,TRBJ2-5,CASSPGQGQETQYF,TGTGCCAGCAGCCCTGGACAGGGGCAAGAGACCCAGTACTTC
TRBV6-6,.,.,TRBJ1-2,CASSYAGMAYGYTF,TGTGCCAGCAGTTACGCGGGAATGGCCTATGGCTACACCTTC
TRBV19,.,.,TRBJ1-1,CASRFGANTEAFF,TGTGCCAGTAGGTTTGGAGCGAACACTGAAGCTTTCTTT
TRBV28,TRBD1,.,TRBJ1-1,CASSLRAGTGYFEAFF,TGTGCCAGCAGTTTAAGAGCCGGGACAGGATACTTTGAAGCTTTCTTT
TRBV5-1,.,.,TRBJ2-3,CASSSAGGVRADTQYF,TGCGCCAGCAGCTCCGCCGGGGGAGTGAGAGCAGATACGCAGTATTTT
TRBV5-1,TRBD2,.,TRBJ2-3,CASSSRPGLAGGQGDTQYF,TGCGCCAGCAGCTCTCGTCCGGGACTAGCGGGGGGCCAGGGAGATACGCAGTATTTT
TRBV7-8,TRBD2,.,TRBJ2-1,CASSLGMGGNEQFF,TGTGCCAGCAGCTTAGGAATGGGGGGGAATGAGCAGTTCTTC
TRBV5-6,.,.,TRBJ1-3,CASSPGETGNTIYF,TGTGCCAGCAGCCCAGGGGAAACCGGAAACACCATATATTTT
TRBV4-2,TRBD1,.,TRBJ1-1,CASSQPGQGANEAFF,TGTGCCAGCAGCCAACCGGGACAGGGGGCTAATGAAGCTTTCTTT
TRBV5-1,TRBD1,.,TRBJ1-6,CASSLEFGDSYNSPLHF,TGCGCCAGCAGCTTGGAGTTCGGGGACAGCTATAATTCACCCCTCCACTTT
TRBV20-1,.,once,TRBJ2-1,CSASRDSSSYNEQFF,TGCAGTGCCAGTCGAGACTCGAGCTCCTACAATGAGCAGTTCTTC
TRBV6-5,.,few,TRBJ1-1,CASRVGSYYTEAFF,TGTGCCAGCAGGGTGGGCAGCTACTACACTGAAGCTTTCTTT
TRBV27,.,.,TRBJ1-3,CASSLRGQGTSGNTIYF,TGTGCCAGCAGTTTAAGGGGTCAGGGGACCTCTGGAAACACCATATATTTT
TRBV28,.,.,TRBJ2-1,CASTSGGGPSSYNEQFF,TGTGCCAGCACCTCTGGGGGGGGCCCTAGCTCCTACAATGAGCAGTTCTTC
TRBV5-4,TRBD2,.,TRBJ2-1,CASSLTGGPNEQFF,TGTGCCAGCAGCTTGACGGGGGGGCCGAATGAGCAGTTCTTC
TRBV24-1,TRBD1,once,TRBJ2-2,CATSDSDRGNTGELFF,TGTGCCACCAGTGATTCCGACAGGGGAAACACCGGGGAGCTGTTTTTT
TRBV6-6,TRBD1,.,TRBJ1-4,CASSKGTGDNEKLFF,TGTGCCAGCAGTAAAGGGACAGGGGATAATGAAAAACTGTTTTTT
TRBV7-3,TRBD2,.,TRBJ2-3,CASSFGGSDTQYF,TGTGCCAGCAGCTTCGGGGGGTCAGATACGCAGTATTTT
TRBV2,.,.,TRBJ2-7,CASRPRPDGGNEQYF,TGTGCCAGCCGTCCGAGACCCGACGGCGGCAACGAGCAGTACTTC
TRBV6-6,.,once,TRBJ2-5,CASRAGLQETQYF,TGTGCCAGCAGGGCGGGGTTGCAAGAGACCCAGTACTTC
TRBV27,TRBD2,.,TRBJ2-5,CASSHRLAAYQETQYF,TGTGCCAGCAGTCACCGACTAGCGGCCTACCAAGAGACCCAGTACTTC
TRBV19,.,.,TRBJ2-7,CASSEEGPNYEQYF,TGTGCCAGTAGTGAGGAGGGACCAAATTACGAGCAGTACTTC
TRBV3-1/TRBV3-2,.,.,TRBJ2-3,CASSQLSTDTQYF,TGTGCCAGCAGCCAACTGAGCACAGATACGCAGTATTTT
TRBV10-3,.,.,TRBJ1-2,CAISEGQWGYTF,TGTGCCATCAGTGAGGGACAGTGGGGCTACACCTTC
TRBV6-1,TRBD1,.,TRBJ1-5,CASSESGGYQPQHF,TGTGCCAGCAGTGAATCAGGGGGCTATCAGCCCCAGCATTTT
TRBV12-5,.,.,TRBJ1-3,CASVGSGSGNTIYF,TGTGCTAGTGTGGGGAGCGGTTCTGGAAACACCATATATTTT
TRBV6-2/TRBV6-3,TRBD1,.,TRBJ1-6,CASSDRTGMGRSPLHF,TGTGCCAGCAGTGACCGGACAGGAATGGGCCGTTCACCCCTCCACTTT
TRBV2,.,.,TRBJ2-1,CASSRTDNEQFF,TGTGCCAGCAGTAGGACAGATAATGAGCAGTTCTTC
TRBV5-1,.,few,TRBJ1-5,CASSLEGYGNQPQHF,TGCGCCAGCAGCTTGGAGGGGTATGGGAATCAGCCCCAGCATTTT
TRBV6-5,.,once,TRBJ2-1,CASSPILVNEQFF,TGTGCCAGCAGTCCCATACTAGTCAATGAGCAGTTCTTC
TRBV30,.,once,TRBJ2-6,CAHTQESGANVLTF,TGTGCCCACACACAGGAGTCTGGGGCCAACGTCCTGACTTTC
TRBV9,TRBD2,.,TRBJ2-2,CASSARGGALTGELFF,TGTGCCAGCAGCGCTCGCGGGGGGGCCCTCACCGGGGAGCTGTTTTTT
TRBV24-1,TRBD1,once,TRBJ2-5,CATSDLTGGKETQYF,TGTGCCACCAGTGACTTGACAGGGGGCAAGGAGACCCAGTACTTC
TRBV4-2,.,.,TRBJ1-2,CASSQEGGGPGHGYTF,TGTGCCAGCAGCCAAGAAGGCGGGGGGCCGGGTCATGGCTACACCTTC
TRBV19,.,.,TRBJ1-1,CASIGPGGEGRVGEAFF,TGTGCCAGTATCGGCCCCGGTGGGGAGGGGCGGGTTGGTGAAGCTTTCTTT
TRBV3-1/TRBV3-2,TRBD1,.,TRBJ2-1,CASTTSGTGFVDEQFF,TGTGCCAGCACCACCTCCGGGACAGGGTTTGTCGATGAGCAGTTCTTC
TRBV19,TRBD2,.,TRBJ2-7,CASSPLAGSSYEQYF,TGTGCCAGTAGTCCCTTAGCGGGGAGCTCCTACGAGCAGTACTTC